The 30 T cell receptor beta chains presented below share a single source sample, sequenced in a study of cytomegalovirus exposure and HLA in healthy donors. Amplification used 60 Vbeta primers and 13 Jbeta primers. Clones were sequenced by immunoSEQ multiplex PCR, and TCRdb holds only the in-frame ones, with some missing. The sample lists some 150,000 clones, about 79% seen once, with about 1.8% in the top ten. The specimen sequenced was PBMCs. The receptors here all came from a female donor in good health and CMV-seropositive.

This rearrangement joins TRBV15 to TRBJ2-2; 13 nucleotides line up with TRBD2. CDR1 LNHNV and CDR2 YYDKDF come from the germline V gene (reference sequence). The CDR3 covers 19 residues. V lost 2 bases, J lost 4 bases, and 10 bases stayed unmatched. CDR3: CATSRPPRLAGGSTGELFF. The CDR3 bases are TGTGCCACCAGCAGACCCCCCAGACTAGCGGGAGGCAGCACCGGGGAGCTGTTTTTT.

J is TRBJ1-2 and V is TRBV5-1; D is unclear. The CDR3 extends over 15 amino acids. Per the germline V gene, CDR1 is SGHRS and CDR2 is YFSETQ. V was cut by 0 bases and J by 4 bases, with 13 bases left in between. The CDR3 loop is CASSLDSGSPYGYTF. The CDR3 DNA reads TGCGCCAGCAGCTTGGATTCTGGGAGTCCCTATGGCTACACCTTC.

The chain links TRBV18 to TRBJ2-5; 7 bases are a match to TRBD2. The CDR3 consists of 15 residues. Trimming cost V 3 bases and J 3 bases; bases outside gene matches: 7. Germline assignment: CDR1 KGHSH and CDR2 LQKENI. CDR3 region: CASSPPPGTKETQYF. The CDR3 DNA is TGTGCCAGCTCACCCCCGCCAGGGACTAAAGAGACCCAGTACTTC.

The rearrangement joins TRBV11-2 to TRBJ2-1; weak D call: TRBD2 (5 bases). There are 15 residues in the CDR3. The V gene lost 5 bases and the J gene lost 10 bases, with 21 bases spanning the gap. Germline loops: CDR1 SGHAT, CDR2 FQNNGV. CDR3 nucleotide sequence: TGTGCCAGCAGCCTCATCCCAAGACGGGAAAAAGAGCAGTTCTTC. Its protein is CASSLIPRREKEQFF.

In this sample, this clone turned up once. This chain joins TRBV18 and TRBJ2-5, with 10 positions matching TRBD2. The V gene end was trimmed by 6 bases and the J gene end by 4 bases; junction bases not matched to a gene: 5. The germline CDR1 and CDR2 sequences are KGHSH and LQKENI. This CDR3 is 14 amino acids long. CDR3 nucleotide sequence: TGTGCCAGCTCGTCCCTAGCGGGAGTAGAGACCCAGTACTTC. Translating gives CASSSLAGVETQYF.

The chain employs TRBV5-1 and TRBJ1-5; D possibly corresponds to TRBD1 (5 bases). Germline values: CDR1 SGHRS, CDR2 YFSETQ. Trimming removed 0 bases at V and 0 bases at J, with 10 bases between. This CDR3 is built from 16 residues. The CDR3 loop is CASSLGDGHSNQPQHF. The CDR3 DNA is TGCGCCAGCAGCTTGGGCGACGGACATAGCAATCAGCCCCAGCATTTT.

V and J are TRBV28 and TRBJ1-5, with D perhaps TRBD1 (6 bases). Deletions cut 2 bases from V and 5 bases from J, with 10 bases between. CDR1 and CDR2 (germline): MDHEN, SYDVKM. CDR3 length equals 14 residues. CDR3 bases: TGTGCCAGCAGTTTAGGCAGGGGCTATCAGCCCCAGCATTTT. It is translated as CASSLGRGYQPQHF.

The rearrangement links TRBV7-8 to TRBJ2-7; the match to TRBD1 covers 9 bases. From germline, CDR1 is SGHVS and CDR2 FQNEAQ. There are 14 residues in the CDR3. The trim removed 1 base at V and 6 bases at J, leaving 4 bases unmatched. Here the CDR3 reads CASSLVGTGTEQYF. The CDR3 bases are TGTGCCAGCAGCTTAGTTGGGACAGGGACCGAGCAGTACTTC.

In its sample, this clone was seen once. The chain combines TRBV30 with TRBJ2-7, with D possibly TRBD2 on 5 matching bases. The CDR3 has 13 residues. V was trimmed by 3 bases and J by 2 bases, leaving 11 bases between them. Germline V lookup: CDR1 GTSNPN, CDR2 SVGIG (reference sequence). DNA of the CDR3: TGTGCCTGGAGCCGAGGGCAGCCCTACGAGCAGTACTTC. This encodes CAWSRGQPYEQYF.

J is TRBJ1-5 and V is TRBV7-8; 9 nucleotides agree with TRBD1. The CDR3 covers 14 residues. Germline CDR1 and CDR2: SGHVS and FQNEAQ. V trimming: 4 bases; J trimming: 5 bases; junction bases outside the gene matches: 3. For the CDR3, the DNA is TGTGCCAGCAGCTCACAGGGGGCGTATCAGCCCCAGCATTTT. It yields the protein CASSSQGAYQPQHF.

This chain connects TRBV30 to TRBJ1-3; D uncertain. The CDR3 covers 13 residues. The V gene's germline CDR1 is GTSNPN and CDR2 SVGIG (reference sequence). V dropped 4 bases and J dropped 0 bases, with 7 bases sitting between them. CDR3 DNA sequence: TGTGCCTGGATTCCGGTCTCTGGAAACACCATATATTTT. Amino acids: CAWIPVSGNTIYF.

This clone was recorded a few times. CDR3 loop: CASSQPTGTGSYNEQFF. In DNA, the CDR3 is TGCGCCAGCAGCCAACCAACCGGGACAGGTAGTTACAATGAGCAGTTCTTC. The V call is TRBV4-1, the J call TRBJ2-1; 8 bases line up with TRBD1. The V gene end was trimmed by 2 bases and the J gene end by 4 bases; junction bases not matched to a gene: 10. Germline V CDR1 and CDR2: MGHRA, YSYEKL. This CDR3 has 17 residues.

This clone was picked up one time. The CDR3 region is CASSQFRSQPQHF. In DNA, the CDR3 is TGTGCCAGCAGCCAATTTAGGAGTCAGCCCCAGCATTTT. This chain connects TRBV4-2 to TRBJ1-5; D is unresolved. The CDR3 has 13 amino acids. V shed 2 bases and J shed 6 bases, with 8 bases lying between them. Per the germline V gene, CDR1 is LGHNA and CDR2 is YNFKEQ.

CDR3 amino acids: CASTTRDRGDYEQYF. CDR3 nucleotides: TGTGCCAGCACCACCCGGGACAGGGGGGACTACGAGCAGTACTTC. The chain links TRBV19 to TRBJ2-7; 11 bases match TRBD1. This CDR3 is 15 amino acids long. CDR1 and CDR2 (germline): LNHDA, SQIVND (reference sequence). Germline trimming cut 9 bases from V and 3 bases from J; bases unmatched to any gene: 10.

This sequence joins TRBV15 and TRBJ1-5; no clear D. Germline V lookup: CDR1 LNHNV, CDR2 YYDKDF (reference sequence). Trimming left V 0 bases short and J 2 bases short, with 8 bases between. CDR3 length: 15 residues. CDR3 sequence (DNA): TGTGCCACCAGCAGAGATCGAGGGCGCAATCAGCCCCAGCATTTT. Its translation: CATSRDRGRNQPQHF.

The V call is TRBV27, the J call TRBJ1-4; weak D call: TRBD1 (6 bases). The germline V and J ends were trimmed by 8 bases and 2 bases, with 15 bases remaining between them. The CDR3 covers 15 residues. Germline values: CDR1 MNHEY, CDR2 SMNVEV (reference sequence). The chain's CDR3 is CASQDTGLTNEKLFF. The CDR3 DNA sequence: TGTGCCAGCCAAGACACAGGGCTGACTAATGAAAAACTGTTTTTT.

The genes are TRBV10-1 and TRBJ2-5, with D perhaps TRBD1 (5 bases). The V and J ends lost 3 bases and 3 bases respectively, with 11 bases between them. The CDR3 consists of 14 residues. Germline values: CDR1 WNHNN, CDR2 SYGVQD (reference sequence). DNA for the CDR3: TGCGCCAGCAGTGACAGGGTGGACGAAGAGACCCAGTACTTC. Protein product: CASSDRVDEETQYF.

This clone was seen only a few times. The chain employs TRBV30 and TRBJ1-2; 8 bases match TRBD1. V trimming: 0 bases; J trimming: 2 bases; junction bases outside the gene matches: 11. The length of the CDR3 is 17 residues. CDR1 and CDR2 from the germline V gene are GTSNPN and SVGIG (reference sequence). Here the CDR3 DNA reads TGTGCCTGGAGTGTAATTTACACGGGACAGGCGAACTATGGCTACACCTTC. It yields the protein CAWSVIYTGQANYGYTF.

The chain joins TRBV10-1 to TRBJ1-1; D is undetermined. The V and J ends lost 3 bases and 0 bases respectively, with 8 bases between them. Germline CDR1 reads WNHNN; CDR2 reads SYGVQD (reference sequence). The CDR3 totals 14 residues. The CDR3 loop is CASSDPGLNTEAFF. The DNA of the CDR3 is TGCGCCAGCAGTGACCCCGGGTTGAACACTGAAGCTTTCTTT.

The V and J genes are TRBV7-2 and TRBJ2-1, with D perhaps TRBD2 (5 bases). Trimming took 2 bases from V and 6 from J, leaving 23 bases between them. The CDR3 runs to 18 residues. Germline CDR1 SGHTA, CDR2 FQGNSA. CDR3 residues: CASSLLSVALANGNEQFF. CDR3 nucleotide sequence: TGTGCCAGCAGCTTACTGTCGGTCGCCCTAGCTAACGGCAATGAGCAGTTCTTC.

CDR3 nucleotide sequence: TGTGCCAGCAGTTCCCAGGACAGGGGGTATCAGCCCCAGCATTTT. Its protein is CASSSQDRGYQPQHF. The V and J genes are TRBV28 and TRBJ1-5; TRBD1 matches at 10 bases. There are 15 residues in the CDR3. From germline, CDR1 is MDHEN and CDR2 SYDVKM. J gave up 5 bases and V 4 bases, and 5 bases lay outside the gene matches.

The V call is TRBV4-1, the J call TRBJ1-2; D is undetermined. Germline lookup yields CDR1 MGHRA and CDR2 YSYEKL. The CDR3 is 14 amino acids. Trimming took off 4 bases at V and 3 bases at J, with 12 bases between the two ends. The CDR3 loop is CASSPRQVYYGYTF. CDR3 nucleotides: TGCGCCAGCAGCCCCCGGCAGGTTTACTATGGCTACACCTTC.

This rearrangement joins TRBV7-3 to TRBJ2-1; possibly TRBD2 for D (5 bases). CDR3 length equals 13 residues. Trimming cost V 3 bases and J 6 bases, with 9 bases left between them. Per germline, CDR1 SGHTA and CDR2 FQGTGA. The CDR3 here is CASSFGAANEQFF. The CDR3 nucleotides are TGTGCCAGCAGCTTCGGAGCGGCCAATGAGCAGTTCTTC.

The chain is built from TRBV4-1 and TRBJ2-7, with TRBD2 as a possible D gene (5 bases). CDR3 size: 16 residues. Trimming cost V 0 bases and J 6 bases, with 18 bases left between them. Per the germline V gene, CDR1 is MGHRA and CDR2 is YSYEKL. For the CDR3, the DNA is TGCGCCAGCAGCCAAGATCGGAGTACTAGTCAGCCCGAGCAGTACTTC. It yields the protein CASSQDRSTSQPEQYF.

This clone has only a few counts. CDR3 sequence: CASSSLGTDTQYF. The CDR3 DNA is TGTGCCAGCAGTTCCCTAGGCACAGATACGCAGTATTTT. The rearrangement joins TRBV27 to TRBJ2-3; D uncertain. The CDR3 loop spans 13 amino acids. Looked up from germline, CDR1 is MNHEY and CDR2 is SMNVEV (reference sequence). Trimming took 4 bases from V and 1 from J, leaving 6 bases between them.

This sequence joins TRBV19 and TRBJ2-5; 10 bases are a match to TRBD1. CDR1 and CDR2 (germline): LNHDA, SQIVND (reference sequence). V shed 3 bases, J shed 1 base, and the junction held 8 bases outside the gene matches. The CDR3 is 17 amino acids. The CDR3 DNA reads as TGTGCCAGTAGTATCGGTGTTGGGGACAGGGGCCAAGAGACCCAGTACTTC. It is translated as CASSIGVGDRGQETQYF.

This clone was seen more than once but under ten times. V and J are TRBV5-1 and TRBJ2-7; 8 nucleotides align to TRBD1. Germline V gene sequence: CDR1 SGHRS, CDR2 YFSETQ. The CDR3 extends over 13 amino acids. The V gene end was trimmed by 5 bases and the J gene end by 2 bases; junction bases not matched to a gene: 3. The CDR3 loop reads CASRGQATYEQYF. The DNA for the CDR3 is TGCGCCAGCAGGGGACAGGCCACCTACGAGCAGTACTTC.

V is TRBV7-9 and J is TRBJ1-2; D unclear. Germline values: CDR1 SEHNR, CDR2 FQNEAQ (reference sequence). This CDR3 comprises 15 residues. Between the trimmed V and J ends, which lost 5 bases and 7 bases, there was a span of 20 bases. The CDR3 is CASSKQSTLLIGYTF. In nucleotides, the CDR3 is TGTGCCAGCAGCAAACAATCGACATTGCTTATTGGCTACACCTTC.

CDR3 sequence: CASSTIAGVLAGELFF. The CDR3, as DNA: TGTGCCAGTAGTACCATAGCGGGAGTCCTGGCCGGGGAGCTGTTTTTT. The chain recombines TRBV19 with TRBJ2-2; 9 nucleotides align to TRBD2. Trimming cost V 4 bases and J 6 bases; bases outside gene matches: 9. CDR1 is LNHDA and CDR2 is SQIVND in the germline V gene (reference sequence). The CDR3 totals 16 residues.

The chain carries TRBV7-2 and TRBJ2-1, with D hard to call. V lost 1 base and J lost 3, with 7 bases in between. The germline V gene encodes CDR1 SGHTA and CDR2 FQGNSA. This CDR3 has 14 residues. As DNA, the CDR3 is TGTGCCAGCAGCTTAGGTCTAGACTACAATGAGCAGTTCTTC. Its protein is CASSLGLDYNEQFF.